These 30 T cell receptor beta chains share one sample of origin, sequenced in a study of blood T cell repertoires in COVID-19. The method was immunoSEQ multiplex PCR; TCRdb's version includes in-frame clones alone and lacks a portion of them. Of approximately 450,000 clones listed, 70% to 90% are singletons. Input material: PBMCs or T cells enriched from blood (not recorded which). The receptors here all came from a woman aged 18-29 years with acute COVID-19.

This clone occurred a few times. The gene calls are TRBV7-4 and TRBJ2-7; TRBD2 matches 7 bases. The CDR3 sequence is 14 residues long. The germline V gene encodes CDR1 SGHVT and CDR2 SQSDAQ. The junction had 8 bases not matched to a gene; V was cut back by 5 bases and J by 4 bases. Here the CDR3 reads CASSPETSSYEQYF. The CDR3 DNA reads TGTGCCAGCAGCCCCGAGACTAGCTCGTACGAGCAGTACTTC.

The V and J genes are TRBV15 and TRBJ1-3, with 11 bases identical to TRBD1. Germline V gene sequence: CDR1 LNHNV, CDR2 YYDKDF (reference sequence). V lost 5 bases and J lost 2; bases outside the gene matches: 2. This CDR3 contains 15 residues. In DNA form, the CDR3 reads TGTGCCACCAGCCTGGACAGGGGGCCTGGAAACACCATATATTTT. Protein: CATSLDRGPGNTIYF. The whole variable domain, remainder taken from reference TRBV15 and TRBJ1-3, is DAMVIQNPRYQVTQFGKPVTLSCSQTLNHNVMYWYQQKSSQAPKLLFHYYDKDFNNEADTPDNFQSRRPNTSFCFLDIRSPGLGDTAMYLCATSLDRGPGNTIYFGEGSWLTVV.

V and J are TRBV18 and TRBJ1-6; D is undetermined. CDR1 KGHSH and CDR2 LQKENI come from the germline V gene. This CDR3 contains 16 residues. Trimming stripped 1 base from V and 5 bases from J, with 12 bases between. CDR3 DNA sequence: TGTGCCAGCTCACCACGGGCCTACGGGGATAATTCACCCCTCCACTTT. Its translation: CASSPRAYGDNSPLHF.

The chain couples TRBV30 to TRBJ2-3; 10 bases are shared with TRBD2. Germline values: CDR1 GTSNPN, CDR2 SVGIG (reference sequence). Trimming removed 0 bases from V and 3 bases from J; junction bases left unmatched: 6. This CDR3 has 16 residues. CDR3 DNA: TGTGCCTGGAGTGTCGGGGCTAGCGGGAGAACAGATACGCAGTATTTT. This sequence encodes CAWSVGASGRTDTQYF. Filled out from reference TRBV30 and TRBJ2-3, the complete variable domain reads SQTIHQWPATLVQPVGSPLSLECTVEGTSNPNLYWYRQAAGRGLQLLFYSVGIGQISSEVPQNLSASRPQDRQFILSSKKLLLSDSGFYLCAWSVGASGRTDTQYFGPGTRLTVL.

The chain links TRBV7-6 to TRBJ2-1; the match to TRBD1 covers 8 bases. Per the germline V gene, CDR1 is SGHVS and CDR2 is FNYEAQ. The CDR3 totals 14 residues. Trimming at V came to 4 bases and at J to 5 bases, leaving 4 bases not matched to a gene. In nucleotides, the CDR3 is TGTGCCAGCAGCTCCCTGGACAGGGACAATGAGCAGTTCTTC. It is translated as CASSSLDRDNEQFF. The complete variable domain, with remaining parts taken from reference TRBV7-6 and TRBJ2-1, reads GAGVSQSPRYKVTKRGQDVALRCDPISGHVSLYWYRQALGQGPEFLTYFNYEAQQDKSGLPNDRFSAERPEGSISTLTIQRTEQRDSAMYRCASSSLDRDNEQFFGPGTRLTVL.

The V and J genes are TRBV2 and TRBJ1-4; the D is unclear. The CDR3 is 12 amino acids. The V end was cut by 2 bases, the J end by 8 bases, with 6 bases between. The germline V gene has CDR1 SNHLY and CDR2 FYNNEI. This chain's CDR3 is CASSEREEKLFF. The CDR3 DNA reads as TGTGCCAGCAGTGAAAGGGAGGAAAAACTGTTTTTT.

This clone was seen once. The chain employs TRBV3-1 (or the pseudogene TRBV3-2) and TRBJ2-3; TRBD2 matches 9 bases. The CDR3 covers 17 residues. V was pared by 4 bases and J by 10 bases, with 18 bases of the junction left unmatched. The germline V gene encodes CDR1 LGHDT and CDR2 YNNKEL (reference sequence). The CDR3 reads CASSLGAERGALLAQYF. The CDR3 DNA reads TGTGCCAGCAGCCTAGGAGCGGAGCGGGGGGCCCTACTAGCGCAGTATTTT.

The V and J genes are TRBV11-3 and TRBJ2-2; D not resolved. Germline V gene data show CDR1 as SGHNT and CDR2 as YENEEA. With 1 base removed from V and 8 bases from J, the gap between germline ends came to 5 bases. The CDR3 spans 12 residues. The CDR3 loop reads CASSLAVGELFF. The CDR3 DNA reads as TGTGCCAGCAGCTTAGCCGTGGGGGAGCTGTTTTTT.

V gene TRBV5-1 combines with J gene TRBJ2-7, with 7 nucleotides matching TRBD1. The CDR3 runs to 14 residues. After removal of 5 bases from V and 0 bases from J, the junction contained 5 bases not matched to a gene. Germline V gene lookup returns CDR1 SGHRS and CDR2 YFSETQ. The CDR3 sequence is CASRTTGTSYEQYF. The DNA for the CDR3 is TGCGCCAGCAGGACGACAGGGACCTCCTACGAGCAGTACTTC.

In DNA form, the CDR3 reads TGTGCCAGCAGTTCAACAGGGCCCCCTTACAATGAGCAGTTCTTC. Translating it yields CASSSTGPPYNEQFF. The chain combines TRBV27 with TRBJ2-1; maybe TRBD1 (6 bases). The CDR3 runs to 15 residues. Trimming left V 4 bases short and J 4 bases short, with 14 bases between. The germline V gene has CDR1 MNHEY and CDR2 SMNVEV (reference sequence).

This clone was observed a single time. This sequence joins TRBV29-1 and TRBJ1-1; 7 bases agree with TRBD1. The J segment lost 5 bases and the V segment lost 5 bases, leaving 11 bases of the junction unmatched. This CDR3 contains 14 residues. The germline V gene has CDR1 SQVTM and CDR2 ANQGSEA. CDR3 nucleotides: TGCAGCGTTCGCTTGACAGGGTCAGGGACTGAAGCTTTCTTT. Protein: CSVRLTGSGTEAFF. Based on the CDR3 plus reference TRBV29-1 and TRBJ1-1, the full variable domain is SAVISQKPSRDICQRGTSLTIQCQVDSQVTMMFWYRQQPGQSLTLIATANQGSEATYESGFVIDKFPISRPNLTFSTLTVSNMSPEDSSIYLCSVRLTGSGTEAFFGQGTRLTVV.

The V gene is TRBV5-1, the J gene TRBJ1-3, with a possible D match to TRBD1 (6 bases). In germline, CDR1 is SGHRS, CDR2 YFSETQ. The CDR3 extends over 14 amino acids. Trimming pared 0 bases from V and 4 bases from J, leaving 8 bases between. CDR3 DNA sequence: TGCGCCAGCAGCTTGGAGGGACAAGGAAACACCATATATTTT. Translated: CASSLEGQGNTIYF.

This rearrangement joins TRBV7-6 to TRBJ1-4; D uncertain. V was trimmed by 1 base and J by 5 bases, leaving 17 bases between them. This CDR3 region has 17 residues. CDR1 is SGHVS and CDR2 is FNYEAQ in the germline V gene. CDR3 coding DNA: TGTGCCAGCAGCTTAGGAGGATGGGGAGTAGGAAATGAAAAACTGTTTTTT. Amino acid sequence: CASSLGGWGVGNEKLFF.

This clone was recorded a few times. V is TRBV25-1 and J is TRBJ2-2, with D unresolved. Trimming removed 1 base at V and 0 bases at J, with 3 bases between. The CDR3 totals 14 residues. Germline lookup yields CDR1 MGHDK and CDR2 SYGVNS. In DNA form, the CDR3 reads TGTGCCAGCAGTGAATTAGCGAACACCGGGGAGCTGTTTTTT. Residues: CASSELANTGELFF.

V and J are TRBV5-1 and TRBJ1-1, with D unresolved. The germline V and J ends were trimmed by 4 bases and 0 bases, with 13 bases remaining between them. CDR1 is SGHRS and CDR2 is YFSETQ in the germline V gene. This CDR3 spans 15 amino acids. CDR3 DNA sequence: TGCGCCAGCAGCCCAGCCGGAGTTGTGAACACTGAAGCTTTCTTT. This sequence encodes CASSPAGVVNTEAFF.

The chain employs TRBV6-2 or TRBV6-3 and TRBJ1-1; tentatively, D is TRBD1 (5 bases). Trimming pared 0 bases from V and 6 bases from J, leaving 26 bases between. The length of the CDR3 is 19 residues. Germline loops: CDR1 MNHEY, CDR2 SVGEGT. The CDR3 region is CASSYSSVPGGSWIPEAFF. CDR3 bases: TGTGCCAGCAGTTACTCATCGGTCCCTGGGGGGTCATGGATCCCTGAAGCTTTCTTT.

The rearrangement links TRBV7-6 to TRBJ2-3; TRBD2 matches at 15 bases. The junction had 6 bases not matched to a gene; V was cut back by 5 bases and J by 0 bases. The CDR3 runs to 18 residues. Germline-derived CDR1 and CDR2 are SGHVS and FNYEAQ. In nucleotides, the CDR3 is TGTGCCAGCAGCCCCTATGGGACTAGCGGGGGGAGCACAGATACGCAGTATTTT. Translation gives CASSPYGTSGGSTDTQYF.

The J gene is TRBJ2-6, the V gene TRBV6-1; D is possibly TRBD2 (5 bases). Germline CDR1 is MNHNS and CDR2 is SASEGT. With 4 bases removed from V and 0 bases from J, the gap between germline ends came to 16 bases. The CDR3 has 18 amino acids. This CDR3 is CASSVSQDLPSGANVLTF. The CDR3 DNA is TGTGCCAGCAGTGTATCGCAGGACTTACCCTCTGGGGCCAACGTCCTGACTTTC.

The rearrangement joins TRBV11-2 to TRBJ2-7; D is possibly TRBD1 (6 bases). This CDR3 is 14 amino acids long. CDR1 SGHAT and CDR2 FQNNGV come from the germline V gene. With 1 base removed from V and 6 bases from J, the gap between germline ends came to 13 bases. Written as DNA, the CDR3 is TGTGCCAGCAGCTTAGGGGGGACACCATTCGAGCAGTACTTC. Protein product: CASSLGGTPFEQYF.

Concerning this clone itself: The same CDR3 is also encoded by other DNA sequences in this sample. This chain's CDR3 is CASSLGGPGYTF. In nucleotides, the CDR3 is TGCGCCAGCAGCTTAGGGGGACCTGGCTACACCTTC. The rearrangement joins TRBV5-1 to TRBJ1-2; tentative D call: TRBD1 (6 bases). V was clipped by 2 bases and J by 7 bases, with 9 bases between them. CDR1 SGHRS and CDR2 YFSETQ come from the germline V gene. The CDR3 is made up of 12 amino acids. Using reference TRBV5-1 and TRBJ1-2 for the parts outside the CDR3, the full variable domain is KAGVTQTPRYLIKTRGQQVTLSCSPISGHRSVSWYQQTPGQGLQFLFEYFSETQRNKGNFPGRFSGRQFSNSRSEMNVSTLELGDSALYLCASSLGGPGYTFGSGTRLTVV.

This clone was detected only once. The chain links TRBV15 to TRBJ1-5, with D uncertain. This CDR3 has 13 amino acids. Germline V gives CDR1 LNHNV, CDR2 YYDKDF (reference sequence). V was pared by 4 bases and J by 9 bases, with 13 bases between. In DNA form, the CDR3 reads TGTGCCACCAGCACCTCCGGGAGTCGGCCCCAGCATTTT. This translates into CATSTSGSRPQHF.

This chain connects TRBV10-2 to TRBJ2-7, with D possibly being TRBD2 (7 bases). The V gene's germline CDR1 is WSHSY and CDR2 SAAADI. This CDR3 is built from 13 residues. V lost 6 bases to trimming and J lost 7 bases, with 16 bases between them. The CDR3 bases are TGCGCCAGCAGGAGGGCGGGGGCTGGGGAGCAGTACTTC. Translated, it gives CASRRAGAGEQYF.

The V call is TRBV5-1, the J call TRBJ1-6; D gene ambiguous. V lost 0 bases and J 10 bases, leaving 14 bases between the germline ends. This CDR3 has 15 amino acids. Germline V lookup: CDR1 SGHRS, CDR2 YFSETQ. The CDR3 DNA sequence: TGCGCCAGCAGCTTGGCCATGGGTGAGCGATCACCCCTCCACTTT. Translating it yields CASSLAMGERSPLHF. Full variable domain (remainder filled in from reference TRBV5-1 and TRBJ1-6): KAGVTQTPRYLIKTRGQQVTLSCSPISGHRSVSWYQQTPGQGLQFLFEYFSETQRNKGNFPGRFSGRQFSNSRSEMNVSTLELGDSALYLCASSLAMGERSPLHFGNGTRLTVT.

This clone was seen many times. The chain has TRBV27 and TRBJ1-6, with a possible D match to TRBD1 (5 bases). Germline-derived CDR1 and CDR2 are MNHEY and SMNVEV (reference sequence). The germline V and J ends were trimmed by 7 bases and 8 bases, with 12 bases remaining between them. The CDR3 consists of 13 residues. The CDR3 is CASMPRADSPLHF. CDR3 DNA sequence: TGTGCCAGCATGCCCAGGGCGGATTCACCCCTCCACTTT.

The chain is built from TRBV27 and TRBJ2-7; D unresolved. This CDR3 has 14 amino acids. CDR1 is MNHEY and CDR2 is SMNVEV in the germline V gene (reference sequence). The V end lost 2 bases, the J end lost 1 base, and 9 bases lay between the germline ends. CDR3 nucleotide sequence: TGTGCCAGCAGTTTACGAGAGGATTCCTACGAGCAGTACTTC. Translated: CASSLREDSYEQYF.

The CDR3 nucleotides read TGTGCCAGCAGTCCGCAGGGTGGCAATGAGCAGTTCTTC. Its protein is CASSPQGGNEQFF. The chain is built from TRBV7-9 and TRBJ2-1, with D possibly being TRBD1 (5 bases). The germline gives CDR1 SEHNR, CDR2 FQNEAQ (reference sequence). V lost 6 bases, J lost 6 bases, and 12 bases lay in between. The CDR3 has 13 amino acids.

The V and J genes are TRBV4-1 and TRBJ1-4; TRBD1 is a possible D gene (5 bases). This CDR3 is 15 amino acids long. The germline V gene encodes CDR1 MGHRA and CDR2 YSYEKL. With 1 base removed from V and 3 bases from J, the gap between germline ends came to 9 bases. The CDR3 DNA is TGCGCCAGCAGCCAAGTAGTACAGGCTAATGAAAAACTGTTTTTT. It specifies CASSQVVQANEKLFF.

The chain carries TRBV7-9 and TRBJ2-7; 9 bases are a match to TRBD1. V shed 0 bases and J 2 bases; nucleotides not matched to a gene: 5. The CDR3 runs to 16 residues. Germline V gives CDR1 SEHNR, CDR2 FQNEAQ (reference sequence). As DNA, the CDR3 is TGTGCCAGCAGCTTAGCGAGGGGACAGGGAACCTACGAGCAGTACTTC. It translates to CASSLARGQGTYEQYF.

This clone was observed a single time. This chain connects TRBV6-5 to TRBJ1-5; D might be TRBD1 (5 bases). The germline CDR1 and CDR2 sequences are MNHEY and SVGAGI. This CDR3 region has 13 residues. V was pared by 8 bases and J by 7 bases, with 15 bases between. In DNA, the CDR3 is TGTGCCAGCGGGACCGGGGGTTGGCAGCCCCAGCATTTT. Translated: CASGTGGWQPQHF.

This rearrangement joins TRBV6-5 to TRBJ2-7; no clear D gene. CDR3 length: 13 amino acids. Looked up from germline, CDR1 is MNHEY and CDR2 is SVGAGI. V was cut by 2 bases and J by 1 base, with 6 bases left in between. The chain's CDR3 is CASSYHGSYEQYF. The DNA for the CDR3 is TGTGCCAGCAGTTACCACGGTTCCTACGAGCAGTACTTC.